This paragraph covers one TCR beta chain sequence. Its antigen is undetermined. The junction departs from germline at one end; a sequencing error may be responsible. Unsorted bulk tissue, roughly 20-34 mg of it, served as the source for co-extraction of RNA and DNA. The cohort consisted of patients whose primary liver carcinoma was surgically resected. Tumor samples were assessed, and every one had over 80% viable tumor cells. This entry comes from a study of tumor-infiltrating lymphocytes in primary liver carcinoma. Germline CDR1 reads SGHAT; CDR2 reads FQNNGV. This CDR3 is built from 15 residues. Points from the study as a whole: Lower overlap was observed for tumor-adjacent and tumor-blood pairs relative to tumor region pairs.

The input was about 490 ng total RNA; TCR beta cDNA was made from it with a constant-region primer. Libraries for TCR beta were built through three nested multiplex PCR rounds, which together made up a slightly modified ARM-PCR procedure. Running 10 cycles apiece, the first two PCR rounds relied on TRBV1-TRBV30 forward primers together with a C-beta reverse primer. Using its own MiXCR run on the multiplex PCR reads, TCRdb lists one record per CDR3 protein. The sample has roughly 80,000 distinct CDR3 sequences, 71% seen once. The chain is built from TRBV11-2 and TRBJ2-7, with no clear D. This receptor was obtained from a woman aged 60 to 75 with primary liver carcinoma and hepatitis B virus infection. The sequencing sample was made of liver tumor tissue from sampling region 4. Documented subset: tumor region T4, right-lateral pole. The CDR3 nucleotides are TGTGCCAGCACCCCCACCCCACCAGGTACCTACGAGCACTACTTT. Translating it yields CASTPTPPGTYEHYF.